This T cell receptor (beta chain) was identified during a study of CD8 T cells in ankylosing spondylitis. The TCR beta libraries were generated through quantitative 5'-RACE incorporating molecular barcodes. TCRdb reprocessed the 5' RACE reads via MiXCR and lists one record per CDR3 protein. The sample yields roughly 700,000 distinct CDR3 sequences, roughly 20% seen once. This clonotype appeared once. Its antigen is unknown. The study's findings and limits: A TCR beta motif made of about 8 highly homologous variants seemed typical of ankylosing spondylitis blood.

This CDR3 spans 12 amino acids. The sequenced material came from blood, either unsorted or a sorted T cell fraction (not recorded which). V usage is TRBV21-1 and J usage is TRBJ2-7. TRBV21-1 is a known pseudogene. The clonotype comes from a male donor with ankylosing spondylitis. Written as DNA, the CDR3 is TGTGCCAGCAGCAAACCTCCATACGAGCAGTACTTC. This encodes CASSKPPYEQYF.